The present T cell receptor (beta chain) was sequenced within a study of shared clonotypes between healthy human individuals. V lost 2 bases, J lost 0 bases, and 5 bases lay in between. CDR3 length: 13 amino acids. In germline, CDR1 is SGHKS, CDR2 YYEKEE (reference sequence). Comment on this clone: Its matching antigen is unknown.

Study observations and caveats: It was observed that roughly 5.1% of naive CD4 clonotypes were shared across several donors.

Donors were healthy HIV-negative adults without recently reported acute infections or vaccinations. CD4+ cells yielded CD45RA+ naive and CD45RA-negative memory subsets. The protocol was immunoSEQ multiplex PCR, while the TCRdb copy is restricted to in-frame clones and leaves out a portion. The sample has around 1.4 million clones, roughly 98.5% seen once. The sample taken for sequencing was naive CD4+ T cells sorted from blood. The subset denotes: CD45RA+ positively selected. The gene calls are TRBV5-5 and TRBJ1-1, with D unresolved. The clonotype originates from a man aged 25 to 45 in good health. CDR3 nucleotides: TGTGCCAGCAGCTTACCGGTGAACACTGAAGCTTTCTTT. This translates into CASSLPVNTEAFF. Based on the CDR3 plus reference TRBV5-5 and TRBJ1-1, the full variable domain is DAGVTQSPTHLIKTRGQQVTLRCSPISGHKSVSWYQQVLGQGPQFIFQYYEKEERGRGNFPDRFSARQFPNYSSELNVNALLLGDSALYLCASSLPVNTEAFFGQGTRLTVV.